This TCR beta chain appears in the sequencing data of a study of cytomegalovirus exposure and HLA in healthy donors. Study conclusions and caveats: Within an earlier analysis, most TCR beta V segments proved productive either about 87% or about 30% of the time. Using the classifier, cytomegalovirus status was reportedly diagnosed with high specificity and sensitivity.

Note on this clone: Its antigen is unknown.

The PCR contained 60 Vbeta and 13 Jbeta primers. TCRdb's copy holds only in-frame clones and misses some; the assay was immunoSEQ multiplex PCR. This sample's table reports 56,000 or so clones. The V gene's germline CDR1 is MDHEN and CDR2 SYDVKM. The CDR3 runs to 12 residues. The ends were cut back, 6 bases at V and 9 bases at J, with 12 bases in the middle. Sequencing was carried out using PBMCs. The sequence was collected from a man aged 40-49 years in good health and CMV-seropositive. The J gene is TRBJ2-4, the V gene TRBV28, with D possibly matching TRBD1 (5 bases). CDR3: CASRLTDGIQYF. As DNA, the CDR3 is TGTGCCAGCAGATTGACAGACGGCATTCAGTACTTC.